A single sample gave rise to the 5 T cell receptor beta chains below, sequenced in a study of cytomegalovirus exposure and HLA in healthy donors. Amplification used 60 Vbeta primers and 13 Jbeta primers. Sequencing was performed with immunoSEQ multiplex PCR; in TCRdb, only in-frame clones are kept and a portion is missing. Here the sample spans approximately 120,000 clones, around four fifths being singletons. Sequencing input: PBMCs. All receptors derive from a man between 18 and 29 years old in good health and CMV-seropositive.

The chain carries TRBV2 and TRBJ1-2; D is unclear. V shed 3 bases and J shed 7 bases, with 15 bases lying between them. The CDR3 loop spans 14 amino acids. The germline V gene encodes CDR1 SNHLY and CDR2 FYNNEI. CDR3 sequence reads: CASSDEVVIAGYTF. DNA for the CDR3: TGTGCCAGCAGTGATGAGGTCGTAATCGCTGGCTACACCTTC.

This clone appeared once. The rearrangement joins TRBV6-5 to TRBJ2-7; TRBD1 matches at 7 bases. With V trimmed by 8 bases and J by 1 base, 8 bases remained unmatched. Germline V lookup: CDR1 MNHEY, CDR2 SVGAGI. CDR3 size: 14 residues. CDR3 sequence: CASEAGTASYEQYF. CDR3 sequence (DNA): TGTGCCAGCGAAGCCGGGACAGCTTCCTACGAGCAGTACTTC.

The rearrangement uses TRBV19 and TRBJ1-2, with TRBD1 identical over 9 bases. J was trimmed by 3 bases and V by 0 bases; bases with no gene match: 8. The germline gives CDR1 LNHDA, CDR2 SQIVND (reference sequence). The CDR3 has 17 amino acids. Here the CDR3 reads CASSIEEQGALYYGYTF. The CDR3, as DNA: TGTGCCAGTAGTATAGAGGAACAGGGGGCTTTATACTATGGCTACACCTTC.

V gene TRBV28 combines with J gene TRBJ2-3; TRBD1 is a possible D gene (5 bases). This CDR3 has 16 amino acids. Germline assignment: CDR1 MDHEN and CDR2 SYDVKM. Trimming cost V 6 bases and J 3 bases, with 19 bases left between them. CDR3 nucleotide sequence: TGTGCCAGCAGCCGCCTCGACACCAAGGGGACAGATACGCAGTATTTT. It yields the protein CASSRLDTKGTDTQYF.

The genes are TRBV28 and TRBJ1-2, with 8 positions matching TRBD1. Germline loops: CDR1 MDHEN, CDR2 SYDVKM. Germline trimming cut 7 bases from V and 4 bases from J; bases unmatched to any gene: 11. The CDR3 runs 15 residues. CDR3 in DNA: TGTGCCAGCATTCCAGGGGGCTTAGCTAGCTATGGCTACACCTTC. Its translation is CASIPGGLASYGYTF.